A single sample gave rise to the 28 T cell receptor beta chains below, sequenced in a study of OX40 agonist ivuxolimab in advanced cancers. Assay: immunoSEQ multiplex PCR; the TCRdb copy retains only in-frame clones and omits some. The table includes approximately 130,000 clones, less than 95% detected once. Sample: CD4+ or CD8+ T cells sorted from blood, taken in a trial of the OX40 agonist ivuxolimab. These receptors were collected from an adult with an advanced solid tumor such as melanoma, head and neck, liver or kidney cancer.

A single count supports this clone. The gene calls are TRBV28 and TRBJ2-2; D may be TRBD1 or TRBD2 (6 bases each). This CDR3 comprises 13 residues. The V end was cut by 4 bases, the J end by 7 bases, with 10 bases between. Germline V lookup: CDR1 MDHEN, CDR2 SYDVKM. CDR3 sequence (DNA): TGTGCCAGCAGTTCGGGGGCTGACGGGGAGCTGTTTTTT. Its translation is CASSSGADGELFF. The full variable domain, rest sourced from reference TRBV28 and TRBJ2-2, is DVKVTQSSRYLVKRTGEKVFLECVQDMDHENMFWYRQDPGLGLRLIYFSYDVKMKEKGDIPEGYSVSREKKERFSLILESASTNQTSMYLCASSSGADGELFFGEGSRLTVL.

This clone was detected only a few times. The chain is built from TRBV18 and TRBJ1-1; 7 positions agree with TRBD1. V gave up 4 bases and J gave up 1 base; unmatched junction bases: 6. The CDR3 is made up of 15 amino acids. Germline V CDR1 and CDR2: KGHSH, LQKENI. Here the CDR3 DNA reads TGTGCCAGCTCACGAGGGACAGCTAAGAACACTGAAGCTTTCTTT. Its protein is CASSRGTAKNTEAFF.

The CDR3: CASTPRGARAGELFF. CDR3 nucleotides: TGTGCCAGCACTCCCAGAGGGGCAAGGGCCGGGGAGCTGTTTTTT. This chain connects TRBV6-6 to TRBJ2-2; perhaps D is TRBD1 or TRBD2 (5 bases each). The CDR3 loop spans 15 amino acids. The germline CDR1 and CDR2 sequences are MNHNY and SVGAGI (reference sequence). V was shortened by 7 bases and J by 6 bases, with 18 bases between the two germline ends.

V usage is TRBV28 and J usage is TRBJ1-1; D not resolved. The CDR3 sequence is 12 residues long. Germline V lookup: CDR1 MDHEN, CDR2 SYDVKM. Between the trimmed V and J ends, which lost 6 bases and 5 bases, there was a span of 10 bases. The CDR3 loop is CASRGRGTEAFF. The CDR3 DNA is TGTGCCAGCAGAGGCCGTGGTACTGAAGCTTTCTTT. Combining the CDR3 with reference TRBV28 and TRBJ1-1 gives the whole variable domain DVKVTQSSRYLVKRTGEKVFLECVQDMDHENMFWYRQDPGLGLRLIYFSYDVKMKEKGDIPEGYSVSREKKERFSLILESASTNQTSMYLCASRGRGTEAFFGQGTRLTVV.

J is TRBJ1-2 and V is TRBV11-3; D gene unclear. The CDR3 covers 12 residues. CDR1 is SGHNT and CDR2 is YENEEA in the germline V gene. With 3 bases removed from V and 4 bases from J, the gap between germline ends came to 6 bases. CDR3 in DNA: TGTGCCAGCAGCTTTGGATCCTATGGCTACACCTTC. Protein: CASSFGSYGYTF.

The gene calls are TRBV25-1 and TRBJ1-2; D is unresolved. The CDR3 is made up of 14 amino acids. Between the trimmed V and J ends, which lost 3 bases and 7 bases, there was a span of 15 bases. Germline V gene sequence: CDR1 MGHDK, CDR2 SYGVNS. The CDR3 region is CASSEAGGRSGYTF. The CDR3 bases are TGTGCCAGCAGTGAGGCGGGTGGCCGTAGTGGCTACACCTTC.

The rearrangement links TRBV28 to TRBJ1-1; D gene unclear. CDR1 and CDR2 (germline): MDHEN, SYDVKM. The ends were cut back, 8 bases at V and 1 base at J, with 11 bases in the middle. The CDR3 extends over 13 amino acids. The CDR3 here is CASVKAPNTEAFF. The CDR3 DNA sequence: TGTGCCAGCGTGAAGGCCCCGAACACTGAAGCTTTCTTT.

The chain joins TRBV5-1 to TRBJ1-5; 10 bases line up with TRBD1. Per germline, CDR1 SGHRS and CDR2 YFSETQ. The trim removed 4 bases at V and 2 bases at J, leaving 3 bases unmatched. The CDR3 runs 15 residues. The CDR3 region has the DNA TGCGCCAGCAGCCTAGGGACAGGGGGCAATCAGCCCCAGCATTTT. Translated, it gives CASSLGTGGNQPQHF.

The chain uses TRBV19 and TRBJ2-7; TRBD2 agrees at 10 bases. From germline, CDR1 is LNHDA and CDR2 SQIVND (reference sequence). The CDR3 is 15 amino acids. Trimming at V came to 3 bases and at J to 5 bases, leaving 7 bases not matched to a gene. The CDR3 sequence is CASSINSSGRDEQYF. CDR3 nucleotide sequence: TGTGCCAGTAGTATCAATTCTAGCGGGAGAGACGAGCAGTACTTC.

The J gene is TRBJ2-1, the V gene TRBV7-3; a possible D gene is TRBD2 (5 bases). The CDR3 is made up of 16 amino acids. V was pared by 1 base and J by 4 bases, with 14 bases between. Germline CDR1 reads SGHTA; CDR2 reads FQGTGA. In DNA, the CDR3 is TGTGCCAGCAGCTTAAAACCAGCGGCCCTATACAATGAGCAGTTCTTC. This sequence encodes CASSLKPAALYNEQFF.

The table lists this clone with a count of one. The CDR3 sequence is CASSFGGTLGNQPQHF. CDR3 sequence (DNA): TGTGCCAGCAGTTTTGGCGGCACCCTGGGCAATCAGCCCCAGCATTTT. The chain uses TRBV27 and TRBJ1-5; D call uncertain. The V gene lost 3 bases and the J gene lost 2 bases, with 14 bases spanning the gap. Looked up from germline, CDR1 is MNHEY and CDR2 is SMNVEV (reference sequence). This CDR3 comprises 16 residues.

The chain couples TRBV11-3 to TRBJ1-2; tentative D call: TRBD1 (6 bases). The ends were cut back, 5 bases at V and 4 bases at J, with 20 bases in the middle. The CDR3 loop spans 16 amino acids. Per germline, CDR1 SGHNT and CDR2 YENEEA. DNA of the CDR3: TGTGCCAGCAGCGGACCCGGGGGCCCCCTAGGCTATGGCTACACCTTC. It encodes CASSGPGGPLGYGYTF.

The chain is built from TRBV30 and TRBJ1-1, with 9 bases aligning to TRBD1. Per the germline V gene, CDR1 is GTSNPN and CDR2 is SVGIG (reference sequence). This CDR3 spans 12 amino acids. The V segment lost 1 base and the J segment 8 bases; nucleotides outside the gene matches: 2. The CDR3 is CAWSEGQGEAFF. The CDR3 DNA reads TGTGCCTGGAGTGAGGGACAGGGAGAAGCTTTCTTT.

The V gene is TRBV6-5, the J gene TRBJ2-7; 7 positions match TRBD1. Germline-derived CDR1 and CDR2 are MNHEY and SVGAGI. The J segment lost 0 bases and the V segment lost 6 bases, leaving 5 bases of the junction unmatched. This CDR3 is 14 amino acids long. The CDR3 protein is CASSRQGYSYEQYF. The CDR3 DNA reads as TGTGCCAGCAGCAGACAGGGCTACTCCTACGAGCAGTACTTC.

The CDR3 loop reads CAISGTGTGEVGGYTF. In DNA form, the CDR3 reads TGTGCCATCAGTGGGACCGGGACAGGGGAAGTTGGCGGCTACACCTTC. V usage is TRBV10-3 and J usage is TRBJ1-2, with TRBD1 matching 10 bases. The CDR3 totals 16 residues. Germline lookup yields CDR1 ENHRY and CDR2 SYGVKD. The V gene end was trimmed by 4 bases and the J gene end by 8 bases; junction bases not matched to a gene: 13.

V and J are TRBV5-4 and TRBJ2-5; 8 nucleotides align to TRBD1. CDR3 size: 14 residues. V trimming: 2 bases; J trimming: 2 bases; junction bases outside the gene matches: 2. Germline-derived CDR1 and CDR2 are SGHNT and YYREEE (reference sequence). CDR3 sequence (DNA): TGTGCCAGCAGCTTCCGGACAGGGCAAGAGACCCAGTACTTC. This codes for CASSFRTGQETQYF.

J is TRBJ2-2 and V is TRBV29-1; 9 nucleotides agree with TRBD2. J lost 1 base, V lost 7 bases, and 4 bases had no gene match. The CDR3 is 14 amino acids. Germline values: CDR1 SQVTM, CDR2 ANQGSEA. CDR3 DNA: TGCAGCGCCCAGACTAGCGGGAACACCGGGGAGCTGTTTTTT. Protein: CSAQTSGNTGELFF.

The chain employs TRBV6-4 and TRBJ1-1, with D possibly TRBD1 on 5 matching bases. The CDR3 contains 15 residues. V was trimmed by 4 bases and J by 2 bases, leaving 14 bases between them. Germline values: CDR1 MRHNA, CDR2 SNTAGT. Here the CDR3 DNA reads TGTGCCAGCAGTGCCGGGACGTCGGGAAACACTGAAGCTTTCTTT. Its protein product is CASSAGTSGNTEAFF.

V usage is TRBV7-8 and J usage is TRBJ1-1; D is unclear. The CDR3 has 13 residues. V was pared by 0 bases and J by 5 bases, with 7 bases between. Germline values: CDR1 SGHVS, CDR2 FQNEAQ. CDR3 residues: CASSLAPQTEAFF. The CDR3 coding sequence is TGTGCCAGCAGCTTAGCGCCCCAAACTGAAGCTTTCTTT.

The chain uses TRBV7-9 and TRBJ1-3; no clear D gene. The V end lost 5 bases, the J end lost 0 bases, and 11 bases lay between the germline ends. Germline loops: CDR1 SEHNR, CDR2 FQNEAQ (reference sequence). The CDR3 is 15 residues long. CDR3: CASSLSSSSGNTIYF. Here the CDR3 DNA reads TGTGCCAGCAGCCTATCCTCATCCTCTGGAAACACCATATATTTT.

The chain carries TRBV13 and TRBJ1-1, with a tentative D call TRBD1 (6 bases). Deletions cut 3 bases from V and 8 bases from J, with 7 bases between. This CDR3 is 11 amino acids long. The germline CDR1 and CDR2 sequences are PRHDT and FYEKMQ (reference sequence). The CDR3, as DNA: TGTGCCAGCAGCTTGACAGGAGAAGCTTTCTTT. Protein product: CASSLTGEAFF. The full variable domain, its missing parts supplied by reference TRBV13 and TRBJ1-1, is AAGVIQSPRHLIKEKRETATLKCYPIPRHDTVYWYQQGPGQDPQFLISFYEKMQSDKGSIPDRFSAQQFSDYHSELNMSSLELGDSALYFCASSLTGEAFFGQGTRLTVV.

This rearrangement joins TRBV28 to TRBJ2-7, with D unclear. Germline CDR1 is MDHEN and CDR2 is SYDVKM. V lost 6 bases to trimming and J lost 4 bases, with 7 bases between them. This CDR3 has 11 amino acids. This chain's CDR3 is CASSSEYEQYF. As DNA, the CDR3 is TGTGCCAGCAGCTCAGAATACGAGCAGTACTTC.

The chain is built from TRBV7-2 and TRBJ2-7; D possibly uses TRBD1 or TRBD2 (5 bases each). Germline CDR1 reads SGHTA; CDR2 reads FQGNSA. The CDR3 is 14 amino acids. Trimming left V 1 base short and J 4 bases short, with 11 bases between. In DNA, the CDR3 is TGTGCCAGCAGCTTAGGGGGGTCGACGTACGAGCAGTACTTC. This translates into CASSLGGSTYEQYF.

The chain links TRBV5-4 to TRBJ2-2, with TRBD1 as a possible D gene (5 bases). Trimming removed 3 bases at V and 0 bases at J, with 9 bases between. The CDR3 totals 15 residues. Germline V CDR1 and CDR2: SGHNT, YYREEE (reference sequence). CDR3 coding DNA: TGTGCCAGCAGCTCCGGACATACGAACACCGGGGAGCTGTTTTTT. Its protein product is CASSSGHTNTGELFF.

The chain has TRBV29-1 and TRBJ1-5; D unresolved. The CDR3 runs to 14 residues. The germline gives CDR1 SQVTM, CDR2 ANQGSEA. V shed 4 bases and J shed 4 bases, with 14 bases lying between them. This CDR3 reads CSVGPDSPNQPQHF. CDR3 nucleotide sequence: TGCAGCGTTGGTCCGGACTCCCCGAATCAGCCCCAGCATTTT.

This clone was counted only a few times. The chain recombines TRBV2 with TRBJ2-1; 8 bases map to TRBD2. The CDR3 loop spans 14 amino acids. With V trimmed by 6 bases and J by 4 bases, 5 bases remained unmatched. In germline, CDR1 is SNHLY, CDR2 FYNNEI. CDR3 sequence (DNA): TGTGCCAGCAGGGGAGCGGGAGCATACAATGAGCAGTTCTTC. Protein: CASRGAGAYNEQFF.

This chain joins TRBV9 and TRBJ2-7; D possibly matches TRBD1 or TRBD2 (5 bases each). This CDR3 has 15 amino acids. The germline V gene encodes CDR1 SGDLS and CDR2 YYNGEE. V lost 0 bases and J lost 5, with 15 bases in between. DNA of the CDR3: TGTGCCAGCAGCGTAGCCGGGACCCTAAGCCACGAGCAGTACTTC. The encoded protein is CASSVAGTLSHEQYF.

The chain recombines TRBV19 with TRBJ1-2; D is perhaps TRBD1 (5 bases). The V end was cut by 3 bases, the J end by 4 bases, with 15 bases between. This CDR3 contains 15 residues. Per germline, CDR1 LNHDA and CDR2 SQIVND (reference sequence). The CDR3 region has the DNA TGTGCCAGTAGTATTGAGTGGGGCGTCGGCTATGGCTACACCTTC. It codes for CASSIEWGVGYGYTF.